Following are 20 T cell receptor beta chains from one sample sequenced in a study of T cell changes during pregnancy in multiple sclerosis. Here immunoSEQ multiplex PCR was the method, and the copy in TCRdb shows in-frame clones only, minus some. The sample holds 55,000 to 75,000 clones, around nine tenths seen once. This specimen was peripheral blood, taken in the third trimester of pregnancy. Every receptor here comes from a female donor in good health, enrolled as a control in a pregnancy study.

This clone was found a few times. The chain combines TRBV9 with TRBJ1-1; weak D call: TRBD1 (5 bases). The CDR3 loop spans 14 amino acids. Germline CDR1 and CDR2: SGDLS and YYNGEE. V was cut by 4 bases and J by 4 bases, with 14 bases left in between. CDR3 nucleotide sequence: TGTGCCAGCAGCCGAGACCAGGGAATCACTGAAGCTTTCTTT. Protein product: CASSRDQGITEAFF.

The chain carries TRBV5-1 and TRBJ1-1; 10 bases are a match to TRBD1. This CDR3 is built from 17 residues. Germline loops: CDR1 SGHRS, CDR2 YFSETQ. V dropped 2 bases and J dropped 0; count of bases not matched to a gene: 7. For the CDR3, the DNA is TGCGCCAGCAGCTTTAAGCAGACAGGGGGCTTGAACACTGAAGCTTTCTTT. It specifies CASSFKQTGGLNTEAFF.

The V and J genes are TRBV5-8 and TRBJ2-5, with TRBD2 as a possible D gene (7 bases). Trimming took off 3 bases at V and 3 bases at J, with 15 bases between the two ends. The CDR3 totals 15 residues. The germline V gene has CDR1 SGHTS and CDR2 YDEGEE. CDR3 nucleotides: TGTGCCAGCAGCTGGGGGGGACATGGGGAAGAGACCCAGTACTTC. The encoded protein is CASSWGGHGEETQYF. Full variable domain (outside the CDR3, taken from reference TRBV5-8 and TRBJ2-5): EAGVTQSPTHLIKTRGQQATLRCSPISGHTSVYWYQQALGLGLQFLLWYDEGEERNRGNFPPRFSGRQFPNYSSELNVNALELEDSALYLCASSWGGHGEETQYFGPGTRLLVL.

The chain uses TRBV12-5 and TRBJ1-2; 10 bases match TRBD1. The CDR3 extends over 16 amino acids. V shed 1 base, J shed 6 bases, and the junction held 8 bases outside the gene matches. CDR1 and CDR2 (germline): LGHNT, FRNRAP. The CDR3 DNA reads as TGTGCTAGTGGTTTGGACCGGGACAGGGGCTTGGATGGCTACACCTTC. Protein sequence: CASGLDRDRGLDGYTF. The complete variable domain, with remaining parts taken from reference TRBV12-5 and TRBJ1-2, reads DARVTQTPRHKVTEMGQEVTMRCQPILGHNTVFWYRQTMMQGLELLAYFRNRAPLDDSGMPKDRFSAEMPDATLATLKIQPSEPRDSAVYFCASGLDRDRGLDGYTFGSGTRLTVV.

The chain is built from TRBV11-2 and TRBJ1-1; 9 nucleotides agree with TRBD1. There are 13 residues in the CDR3. The V gene end was trimmed by 5 bases and the J gene end by 6 bases; junction bases not matched to a gene: 4. Germline CDR1 is SGHAT and CDR2 is FQNNGV. CDR3 DNA sequence: TGTGCCAGCAGCGGTTGGACAGGGGCTGAAGCTTTCTTT. Protein sequence: CASSGWTGAEAFF.

The rearrangement joins TRBV29-1 to TRBJ1-1; 10 nucleotides match TRBD1. The CDR3 is made up of 14 amino acids. Per germline, CDR1 SQVTM and CDR2 ANQGSEA. V shed 5 bases, J shed 7 bases, and the junction held 10 bases outside the gene matches. Here the CDR3 DNA reads TGCAGCGTTCCGCTGACAGGGGGCGTTGGTGAAGCTTTCTTT. It translates to CSVPLTGGVGEAFF.

The chain is built from TRBV4-2 and TRBJ2-5, with a possible D match to TRBD2 (6 bases). The germline gives CDR1 LGHNA, CDR2 YNFKEQ. V was shortened by 3 bases and J by 5 bases, with 10 bases between the two germline ends. The CDR3 has 13 residues. Here the CDR3 DNA reads TGTGCCAGCAGCCAGGGGGGTAGGGAGACCCAGTACTTC. This gives the protein CASSQGGRETQYF.

The V and J genes are TRBV15 and TRBJ2-3, with 7 bases aligning to TRBD2. There are 18 residues in the CDR3. The junction had 11 bases not matched to a gene; V was cut back by 0 bases and J by 2 bases. In germline, CDR1 is LNHNV, CDR2 YYDKDF (reference sequence). Here the CDR3 DNA reads TGTGCCACCAGCAGAGATCCTACTAGCGAGACCTTCACAGATACGCAGTATTTT. Translating gives CATSRDPTSETFTDTQYF.

V gene TRBV7-2 combines with J gene TRBJ1-2; unclear D gene. Deletions cut 5 bases from V and 6 bases from J, with 10 bases between. The germline V gene encodes CDR1 SGHTA and CDR2 FQGNSA. The CDR3 is 12 residues long. This CDR3 reads CASSPPSDGYTF. The CDR3 coding sequence is TGTGCCAGCAGCCCCCCTTCGGATGGCTACACCTTC. Supplemented by reference TRBV7-2 and TRBJ1-2, the full variable domain reads GAGVSQSPSNKVTEKGKDVELRCDPISGHTALYWYRQSLGQGLEFLIYFQGNSAPDKSGLPSDRFSAERTGGSVSTLTIQRTQQEDSAVYLCASSPPSDGYTFGSGTRLTVV.

V and J are TRBV2 and TRBJ1-6; D not resolved. CDR1 and CDR2 from the germline V gene are SNHLY and FYNNEI. V was clipped by 10 bases and J by 1 base, with 11 bases between them. The CDR3 consists of 14 residues. The CDR3 nucleotides read TGTGCCATCGCGCCGAAGTCCTATAATTCACCCCTCCACTTT. Encoded protein: CAIAPKSYNSPLHF. Full variable domain (remainder filled in from reference TRBV2 and TRBJ1-6): EPEVTQTPSHQVTQMGQEVILRCVPISNHLYFYWYRQILGQKVEFLVSFYNNEISEKSEIFDDQFSVERPDGSNFTLKIRSTKLEDSAMYFCAIAPKSYNSPLHFGNGTRLTVT.

This clone showed up just once. J is TRBJ2-1 and V is TRBV18, with D perhaps matching TRBD2 (5 bases). The ends were cut back, 3 bases at V and 4 bases at J, with 7 bases in the middle. CDR1 is KGHSH, CDR2 LQKENI, per germline. The CDR3 consists of 13 residues. CDR3 residues: CASSPGGYNEQFF. CDR3 DNA sequence: TGTGCCAGCTCACCCGGCGGGTACAATGAGCAGTTCTTC.

This clone was counted a single time. V and J are TRBV27 and TRBJ1-2; 11 nucleotides line up with TRBD1. CDR1 and CDR2 (germline): MNHEY, SMNVEV (reference sequence). The CDR3 contains 16 residues. The J segment lost 6 bases and the V segment lost 2 bases, leaving 8 bases of the junction unmatched. CDR3 sequence: CASSLRTGGGPDGYTF. As DNA, the CDR3 is TGTGCCAGCAGTTTACGGACAGGGGGCGGGCCTGATGGCTACACCTTC.

The chain recombines TRBV5-1 with TRBJ1-2, with 8 nucleotides matching TRBD1. The CDR3 has 15 residues. J was trimmed by 6 bases and V by 4 bases; bases with no gene match: 11. The germline CDR1 and CDR2 sequences are SGHRS and YFSETQ. The CDR3 loop is CASSRTDDRGHGYTF. The CDR3 nucleotides read TGCGCCAGCAGCCGGACAGACGACAGGGGACATGGCTACACCTTC.

This clone has a handful of counts. The chain couples TRBV5-1 to TRBJ2-7, with 8 bases that match TRBD1. Germline V gene lookup returns CDR1 SGHRS and CDR2 YFSETQ. The CDR3 sequence is 15 residues long. Germline trimming cut 0 bases from V and 1 base from J; bases unmatched to any gene: 3. DNA of the CDR3: TGCGCCAGCAGCTTGGGGGACAGGACGTCCTACGAGCAGTACTTC. It encodes CASSLGDRTSYEQYF.

The chain couples TRBV28 to TRBJ1-5, with D uncertain. Germline assignment: CDR1 MDHEN and CDR2 SYDVKM. V lost 7 bases and J lost 2, with 12 bases in between. This CDR3 contains 14 residues. The CDR3 bases are TGTGCCAGCAATTTCCGGTCCGGCAATCAGCCCCAGCATTTT. Translated, it gives CASNFRSGNQPQHF. The complete variable domain, with remaining parts taken from reference TRBV28 and TRBJ1-5, reads DVKVTQSSRYLVKRTGEKVFLECVQDMDHENMFWYRQDPGLGLRLIYFSYDVKMKEKGDIPEGYSVSREKKERFSLILESASTNQTSMYLCASNFRSGNQPQHFGDGTRLSIL.

The rearrangement joins TRBV18 to TRBJ1-2, with a tentative D call TRBD1 (5 bases). This CDR3 is built from 14 residues. Germline-derived CDR1 and CDR2 are KGHSH and LQKENI. V lost 0 bases and J lost 8, with 13 bases in between. The CDR3: CASSPPGRVGGYTF. In nucleotides, the CDR3 is TGTGCCAGCTCACCACCGGGCAGGGTCGGGGGCTACACCTTC.

The chain couples TRBV6-1 to TRBJ2-4; D gene unclear. This CDR3 region has 15 residues. With 11 bases removed from V and 1 base from J, the gap between germline ends came to 18 bases. Germline V lookup: CDR1 MNHNS, CDR2 SASEGT. The CDR3 DNA reads as TGTGCCCTCGGATTACAGATGACGGCCAAAAACATTCAGTACTTC. It yields the protein CALGLQMTAKNIQYF.

The chain couples TRBV11-3 to TRBJ2-2; possibly TRBD2 for D (5 bases). Germline CDR1 and CDR2: SGHNT and YENEEA. The CDR3 loop spans 14 amino acids. V dropped 5 bases and J dropped 5 bases, with 12 bases sitting between them. CDR3 loop: CASSPTAVTGELFF. CDR3 coding DNA: TGTGCCAGCAGCCCTACAGCGGTGACCGGGGAGCTGTTTTTT.

The chain is built from TRBV4-3 and TRBJ2-3, with D possibly being TRBD1 (7 bases). This CDR3 contains 17 residues. The germline V and J ends were trimmed by 0 bases and 3 bases, with 16 bases remaining between them. Per germline, CDR1 LGHNA and CDR2 YSLEER. CDR3 sequence: CASSQDVAGGTTDTQYF. Written as DNA, the CDR3 is TGCGCCAGCAGCCAAGACGTGGCAGGGGGGACGACAGATACGCAGTATTTT.

In this sample, this clone turned up once. The junction and the germline gene differ at one end; a read error may be behind it. The chain links TRBV28 to TRBJ1-2; weak D call: TRBD1 (5 bases). The CDR3 is 15 amino acids. Germline values: CDR1 MDHEN, CDR2 SYDVKM. CDR3 DNA: TGTGCCAGCAGTTCTAACCCCCCGACGGCGGAGGGGAACCTCTTC. The encoded protein is CASSSNPPTAEGNLF.